The rows below give T cell receptor beta chains drawn from one sample of a study of blood T cell repertoires in COVID-19. Profiled with immunoSEQ multiplex PCR; TCRdb holds only in-frame clones, not every one. The table lists over 600,000 clones, 75% to 90% of them singletons. The sequencing input was peripheral blood. These receptors all stem from a woman aged 18-30 years with acute or convalescent COVID-19. Both conserved end residues are part of each CDR3. A D gene is named only where the DNA matches it firmly. Clone size, where shown, is once, few, many, or a class for clones that have expanded.

len: 16
v_gene: TRBV7-8
abundance: .
d_gene: .
CDR3aa: CASSWRQVPLYYEQYF

len: 13
v_gene: TRBV4-3
abundance: once
d_gene: .
CDR3aa: CASSHARATEAFF

len: 16
v_gene: TRBV5-6
abundance: few
d_gene: TRBD1
CDR3aa: CASSRATGGTGNTIYF

len: 14
v_gene: TRBV5-1
abundance: .
d_gene: .
CDR3aa: CASSLVVSVTEAFF

len: 12
v_gene: TRBV9
abundance: .
d_gene: .
CDR3aa: CASSTGGEKLFF

len: 17
v_gene: TRBV19
abundance: few
d_gene: TRBD1
CDR3aa: CASSIYGTGVGNYGYTF

len: 12
v_gene: TRBV27
abundance: .
d_gene: TRBD2
CDR3aa: CASSLPGGEQYF

len: 14
v_gene: TRBV6-5
abundance: .
d_gene: .
CDR3aa: CASRDPRGTDTQYF

len: 16
v_gene: TRBV27
abundance: .
d_gene: .
CDR3aa: CASSRRQRGGWTEAFF

len: 12
v_gene: TRBV21-1
abundance: once
d_gene: .
CDR3aa: CASRQANTEAFF

len: 15
v_gene: TRBV7-9
abundance: once
d_gene: TRBD2
CDR3aa: CASSLGGGNTGELFF

len: 17
v_gene: TRBV7-6
abundance: .
d_gene: .
CDR3aa: CASSEVPRTRRNEKLFF

len: 17
v_gene: TRBV9
abundance: .
d_gene: .
CDR3aa: CASSSTQGPQRSNEQFF

len: 16
v_gene: TRBV5-6
abundance: .
d_gene: .
CDR3aa: CASSLQGRGANYGYTF

len: 12
v_gene: TRBV12-3/TRBV12-4
abundance: .
d_gene: .
CDR3aa: CASSFYSGELFF

len: 13
v_gene: TRBV6-5
abundance: once
d_gene: .
CDR3aa: CASSYPGLPGQFF

len: 14
v_gene: TRBV13
abundance: .
d_gene: TRBD1
CDR3aa: CASSPRGYNYGYTF

len: 14
v_gene: TRBV6-6
abundance: .
d_gene: .
CDR3aa: CASSYSAGNYGYTF

len: 16
v_gene: TRBV4-2
abundance: .
d_gene: TRBD2
CDR3aa: CASSQDGTSGSYEQYF

len: 16
v_gene: TRBV5-5
abundance: .
d_gene: .
CDR3aa: CASSLRGEPTNYGYTF

len: 14
v_gene: TRBV25-1
abundance: .
d_gene: TRBD1
CDR3aa: CASSETGHTDTQYF

len: 16
v_gene: TRBV30
abundance: .
d_gene: TRBD1
CDR3aa: CAQNLGQGSSTDTQYF

len: 15
v_gene: TRBV5-1
abundance: .
d_gene: .
CDR3aa: CASSRPTENNYGYTF

len: 13
v_gene: TRBV6-5
abundance: once
d_gene: TRBD1
CDR3aa: CASSRQGVGEQYF

len: 13
v_gene: TRBV5-1
abundance: .
d_gene: .
CDR3aa: CASSYQARSEAFF